This T cell receptor (beta chain) is drawn from a study of T cell responses to AZD1222 COVID-19 vaccine. Whole-study results and caveats: It should be noted that donors were predominantly white British and more often female, and clonal diversity was possibly underestimated. Sampling captured repertoires only after the peak T cell response.

This CDR3 comprises 12 residues. V was pared by 6 bases and J by 3 bases, with 8 bases between. The germline gives CDR1 MNHEY, CDR2 SMNVEV (reference sequence). TCRdb keeps only in-frame clones here, not all; method: immunoSEQ multiplex PCR. The data contain 150,000 to 200,000 clones, approximately 90% of them singletons. Details on this clone: Its antigen is as yet unknown.

The TCR comes from an adult who received the AZD1222 COVID-19 vaccine. Source: peripheral blood, taken 28 days after the second AZD1222 dose. The rearrangement uses TRBV27 and TRBJ1-2; perhaps TRBD1 as D (5 bases). DNA of the CDR3: TGTGCCAGCAGGGGGCTTGACTATGGCTACACCTTC. This translates into CASRGLDYGYTF.